Detailed here is one T cell receptor (beta chain). The antigen is unknown. From germline, CDR1 is SGHTA and CDR2 FQGNSA. The CDR3 is made up of 13 amino acids. The V end lost 5 bases, the J end lost 1 base, and 8 bases lay between the germline ends. The study ran its PCR with 60 Vbeta and 13 Jbeta primers. The repertoire was sequenced with immunoSEQ multiplex PCR; TCRdb's copy has only in-frame clones and lacks some. The table shows roughly 97,000 clones, with around 9.6% occurring only once. This specimen belongs to a study of cytomegalovirus exposure and HLA in healthy donors. Overall study: Tens of millions of unique TCRs from HLA-typed donors made up an early data release. Study-level findings and limits: The analysis excluded some indistinguishable V segments, including TRBV6-2 and TRBV6-3.

The receptor was derived from a man between 50 and 59 years old in good health and CMV-seropositive. This chain uses TRBV7-2 with TRBJ1-1, with D maybe TRBD1 (5 bases). The specimen sequenced was PBMCs. CDR3 sequence: CASSARANTEAFF. In nucleotides, the CDR3 is TGTGCCAGCAGCGCCAGGGCGAACACTGAAGCTTTCTTT. Full variable domain (remainder filled in from reference TRBV7-2 and TRBJ1-1): GAGVSQSPSNKVTEKGKDVELRCDPISGHTALYWYRQSLGQGLEFLIYFQGNSAPDKSGLPSDRFSAERTGGSVSTLTIQRTQQEDSAVYLCASSARANTEAFFGQGTRLTVV.